This TCR beta chain originates from a study of cytomegalovirus exposure and HLA in healthy donors (TCRdb year 2017). At the level of the whole study: In an earlier analysis of about 560 of the donors, around 290 Gb of sequence data and about 110 million unique TCR beta sequences from roughly 200 million T cells were reported. Alongside the repertoire data, information on donor age, sex, ethnicity and CMV serostatus was compiled. To study patterns of TCR occurrence, a later analysis re-analyzed previously published TCR beta repertoires from more than 550 donors and added high-resolution HLA genotyping. To predict cytomegalovirus infection status, the study combined high-throughput TCR immunosequencing, statistical association of individual TCRs with disease status, and machine learning. Rather than drawing on any new phenotypic data, the later analysis identified candidate immune exposures from TCR beta sequences and the way those sequences occurred across donors. Several DR-DQ haplotypes were handled as single units for association and clustering because linkage in the cohort was strong. An earlier analysis of some 600 of the donors applied high-throughput TCR beta sequencing to assess whether each TCR beta V gene segment acted as functional or pseudogenic. The genetic ancestry cluster associated with self-reported Caucasian donors included 81% of the roughly 400 genotyped donors. An early release covering some 640 HLA-typed donors comprised about 300 gigabases of sequencing data and around 80 million unique TCR sequences. In a later genetic analysis, genome-wide SNP genotypes for about 55% of the roughly 700 donors were used, and that subset was treated as a discovery cohort. Typing coverage differed by locus: A, B, C, DRB1 and DQB1 were typed in about 620-630 donors, DQA1 in about 560, DPA1 in around 580, and DPB1 in about 450. Among about 370 genotyped donors of the cohort, an average of around 240,000 unique TCR beta nucleotide sequences was sequenced per donor, of which roughly 17% were non-productive. The study aimed to test whether signatures of past pathogen exposure could be identified by cataloging public T cell receptors. The T cell repertoires of 666 subjects were profiled by immunosequencing and related to cytomegalovirus serostatus. Every repertoire in the discovery cohort had been generated on one and the same sequencing platform. HLA typing covered class I and class II loci at four-digit resolution. Besides the first cohort of some 670 subjects, a separate validation cohort made up of 120 or so different subjects was used. Study-level results and caveats: HLA typing was unavailable for some donors at each locus, so association tests used only the typed subset. Some IMGT-functional V segments, including TRBV6-2 and TRBV6-3, could not be distinguished by the 87-base-pair reads and were therefore excluded. In a later analysis, most CMV-associated TCR beta chains were found to appear HLA-restricted, with HLA associations seemingly driven largely by CMV exposure. CMV serostatus was the only immune exposure information available for the cohort. A further reported finding was that TCR beta sequences accurately predicted the HLA-A and HLA-B alleles for most subjects in the first cohort. In a later analysis, some 17,000 TCR beta sequences were associated with specific HLA alleles at a false discovery rate of 0.05. A later analysis found that HLA-associated TCR beta chains were more clonally expanded and had lower generation probabilities than equally common non-associated chains. Most TCR sequences were seen in very few donors, while some public TCRs were found in many individuals. Linkage disequilibrium might explain the correlated functional status among segregating V segments, but an unknown experimental factor could not be excluded. In vitro tests confirmed that a few of the cytomegalovirus-associated TCR beta chains recognize cytomegalovirus antigens. In an earlier analysis of some 500 of the donors, most TCR beta V segments appeared in productive rearrangements about 87% or about 30% of the time, broadly matching IMGT annotations. Presence/absence analyses assumed roughly uniform sequencing depth across donors, an assumption that may not hold. The authors suggested that the approach could potentially be generalized to other disease states and immunological phenotypes. The earlier analysis of approximately 560 of the donors excluded approximately 17 rarely observed V segments, including chromosome 9 orphons, because counts were too low. A later genetic analysis associated a missense DCLRE1C variant with V-gene and J-gene trimming of TCR beta chains, and an independent cohort replicated the association. A cluster of highly shared sequence variants was judged likely to be a technical artifact of the sequencing pipeline. Cytomegalovirus status was reported to be diagnosed by the classifier with high specificity and sensitivity in both the original and validation cohorts. This cohort had only TCR beta chains sequenced, and the lack of alpha or paired-chain data limited which features could be detected. According to a later genetic analysis, donors in an Asian-associated ancestry cluster had fewer N-insertions in productive TCRs than the approximately 630-donor mean. Assigning TCR associations to individual alleles was difficult when HLA alleles, especially DR and DQ, strongly co-occurred. The study listed 150 to 200 TCR beta chains as associated with cytomegalovirus. In a later analysis, TCR association rates were found to vary across HLA loci, with the most associated TCRs seen for DRB1 alleles and the fewest for HLA-C alleles. A later analysis reported that several top co-occurrence clusters appeared linked to parvovirus B19, influenza, CMV and Epstein-Barr virus.

The library was made by the immunoSEQ multiplex PCR assay. A mixture of 60 forward primers for TCR Vbeta segments and 13 reverse primers for TCR Jbeta segments was used in the multiplex PCR. The CDR3 region of rearranged TCR beta genes was amplified from genomic DNA by a multiplex PCR assay. The Illumina HiSeq System was used to sequence the amplified TCR beta libraries as 87-base-pair reads. Turning to the authors' computational methods: A later analysis counted approximately 74 million unique TCR beta chains across the 700 or so repertoires, and 9.5 million to 11 million of these chains were shared by at least two donors. A nearest-neighbor algorithm error-corrected the raw reads and collapsed the reads into unique sequences, merging closely related sequences to remove PCR and sequencing errors. To assign V, D and J gene segments, CDR3 sequences were aligned to IMGT reference sequences. For a sequence to be retained, a match of at least six nucleotides was required to both a V gene segment and a J gene segment. A rearrangement was called productive if the CDR3 had no stop codons and remained in frame with V and J, and every other rearrangement was called non-productive. Following IMGT convention, CDR3 was defined as the stretch from the second conserved V-encoded cysteine to the conserved J-encoded phenylalanine. Sequences without an unambiguous match to a single V gene segment were excluded from the earlier analysis of several hundred of the donors. An earlier analysis of 587 of the donors classified V segments as functional when productive rearrangements were above 56.7% and as segregating when the standard deviation between donors was above 5%. A statistical classification framework was built to diagnose cytomegalovirus status from the catalog of TCR beta chain sequences. In a later analysis, V and J genes were assigned by comparing TCR nucleotide sequences against IMGT/GENE-DB human TR gene sequences. A later analysis assigned CDR3 sequences and most-parsimonious VDJ recombination scenarios with the TCRdist pipeline. In a later analysis, each TCR beta chain was defined by its CDR3 amino acid sequence together with its V-gene family, and reads lacking a unique V-gene family were excluded. A later analysis removed 592 highly shared, low-generation-probability nucleotide sequences to deal with suspected cross-contamination and a sequencing artifact. In a later analysis, a clonal expansion index for each public chain was calculated from normalized within-repertoire ranks of inferred template counts. In a later analysis, generation probabilities were computed using a VDJ recombination model fitted to out-of-frame rearrangements, and the results were checked against IGoR. In a later analysis, hypergeometric tests were used to score TCR-TCR, TCR-HLA and TCR-CMV co-occurrence, with a repertoire-size bias correction applied to TCR pairs. To estimate false discovery rates, a later analysis permuted the HLA or CMV assignments 20 times. In a later analysis, co-occurring TCRs were grouped using DBSCAN, and TCRdist sequence similarity was added for clustering within HLA-allele-positive subsets. Repertoires with fewer than 30,000 or more than 120,000 public chains, plus five repertoires with anomalous nucleotide sharing, were excluded from co-occurrence clustering. TCRdb mirrors the immuneACCESS table, restricted to in-frame sequences. Some clones are absent from its copies; in checked studies, under half trace to an unresolved V gene, and the reason for the others is unknown. V, J and clone size are taken as reported in that table, and D and trimming were inferred from the DNA itself. The sample table holds 150,000 to 200,000 clones, of which around 79% were seen once. The ten largest clones take up 11% to 15% of the sample.

The cohort consisted of some 730 healthy bone marrow donors. All cohort members were sampled while nominally healthy, although unrecorded immune exposures were likely present. The donor tested CMV seropositive, placing the donor among the 290 or so seropositive members of the cohort. Each donor provided a peripheral blood sample, and peripheral blood mononuclear cells were used for TCR beta sequencing. The Qiagen DNeasy Blood Extraction Kit was used to extract genomic DNA from the blood cell samples. CDR1 MDHEN and CDR2 SYDVKM are derived from the germline V gene. Here V drops 6 bases and J drops 5 bases, and the junction holds 12 bases not matched to any gene. Inclusive of the bounding cysteine and phenylalanine, the CDR3 is 16 residues long. Only CDR3 DNA is held: 48 bases, read in frame from base 1. A word on this clone: Its antigen is not yet known. No much larger clonotype is one base removed from it; base qualities were not supplied.

Sequenced: PBMCs. The rearranged chain carries TRBV28 and TRBJ2-5; 10 central nucleotides agree with TRBD1. This receptor was obtained from a man aged 45-60 years in good health and CMV-seropositive. CDR3 reads: CASREHTGTGAETQYF. The nucleotides read TGTGCCAGCAGAGAACACACCGGGACAGGGGCCGAGACCCAGTACTTC.